This T cell receptor (beta chain) was identified in a study of blood T cell repertoires in COVID-19 (dated by TCRdb to about 2020). Regarding the complete study: The collaborator samples originated in the United States, Italy and Spain and spanned the acute and convalescent phases of COVID-19. The prospective study material was composed of cDNA or gDNA derived from T cells, B-cell-depleted T cells, or PBMCs. The dataset comprised deeply sampled blood TCRbeta repertoires from subjects exposed to, actively infected with, or recovered from COVID-19. The repertoires were released in a freely available public database intended as a resource for research on the immune response to SARS-CoV-2. Samples came from the ongoing ImmuneRACE study (first 160 participants) plus 1,254 subjects from 6 global collaborators. The sample metadata nearly always contained a de-identified subject ID, COVID-19 status, age in years and sex. Where available, HLA class I and class II types were taken from metadata supplied by the sample provider and were not determined by assay-based typing.

Participants in the prospective study were enrolled through a virtual design, were aged 18 to 89 years, and lived in some 24 United States geographic areas. To assign participants to cohorts, the prospective study relied on clinical history that participants themselves reported in a screening survey and a study questionnaire. Recovered participants in ImmuneRACE Cohort 3 were defined as having two consecutive negative NP/OP PCR tests, clearance from a healthcare professional, or resolution of symptoms. In the prospective study, whole blood, serum and a nasopharyngeal or oropharyngeal swab were collected from each participant by mobile phlebotomists. Prospective study participants could optionally give additional blood draws and questionnaires over a 2-month period. Before DNA extraction, blood samples from the prospective study were shipped at room temperature or frozen. Comment on this clone: Its target antigen remains unknown. There are no base qualities to consult, and no much larger clone falls within one base.

The immunoSEQ Assay, a bias-controlled multiplex PCR, was used to amplify TCRbeta CDR3 regions from genomic DNA. The study's processing was this. Within the assay, amplification of reference gene primers was used to estimate how many nucleated cells each sample contained. To quantify the absolute abundance of each unique TCRbeta CDR3 rearrangement, sequence reads were collapsed and filtered. Productive Simpson clonality was computed per sample as the square root of Simpson's diversity index over productive rearrangements. In its TCRdb copy, this immuneACCESS table keeps in-frame sequences only and misses some clones. Where compared with another copy, unresolved V genes explain less than half of these, and the others have no known cause. V and J calls and clone size are those listed in that table; D and trimming were worked out from the DNA. The sample profile shows 250,000 to 350,000 clones; over 85% of them were found once. The top ten constitute 2.6% of the sample.

Cut back by 3 bases and 1 base, the V and J ends lie 19 bases apart. Reading from cysteine to phenylalanine, the CDR3 counts 17 amino acids. Only the CDR3 region is kept as DNA, spanning 51 bases read in frame from base 1. CDR1 and CDR2, per the germline V gene, are MDHEN and SYDVKM. Here is what the overall study found, with its caveats: How much clinical and demographic metadata was included differed by source and by participant, and the metadata was provided uncurated.

The sequence was collected from a man aged 60 to 75 who had recovered from COVID-19. This chain joins TRBV28 to TRBJ2-7, with TRBD2 tentatively as D gene (7 bases match). The material sequenced was PBMCs or T cells enriched from blood (not recorded which). The CDR3 reads CASSFSPGGGLSYEQYF. The nucleotide sequence is TGTGCCAGCAGTTTCTCCCCTGGGGGGGGCTTGTCCTACGAGCAGTACTTC.